This T cell receptor (beta chain) was recovered during a study of T cell responses to AZD1222 COVID-19 vaccine. Points from the study as a whole: Dominant at 160-218 and 743-854, vaccine-associated CD4 TCRs also spanned spike. Unmutated variant regions are reportedly targeted by nearly half of spike-specific TCRs. Vaccination with two AZD1222 doses was followed by a rise in Spike-specific TCR breadth and depth. Most donors were white British, females outnumbered males, and clonal diversity was possibly underestimated.

Details on this clone: The antigen is not known.

V was clipped by 3 bases and J by 5 bases; unmatched bases: 5. Germline V gene data show CDR1 as MGHDK and CDR2 as SYGVNS. The CDR3 runs 14 residues. Sequencing used immunoSEQ multiplex PCR; TCRdb keeps in-frame clones, though not all of them. Here the sample spans about 190,000 clones, 90% to 95% being singletons. V and J are TRBV25-1 and TRBJ2-7, with 9 nucleotides matching TRBD1. Sample: peripheral blood, taken on day 0 of AZD1222 vaccination. The sequence was collected from an adult in good health. CDR3 region: CASSDWDRVHEQYF. The CDR3 DNA reads as TGTGCCAGCAGTGACTGGGACAGGGTCCACGAGCAGTACTTC.